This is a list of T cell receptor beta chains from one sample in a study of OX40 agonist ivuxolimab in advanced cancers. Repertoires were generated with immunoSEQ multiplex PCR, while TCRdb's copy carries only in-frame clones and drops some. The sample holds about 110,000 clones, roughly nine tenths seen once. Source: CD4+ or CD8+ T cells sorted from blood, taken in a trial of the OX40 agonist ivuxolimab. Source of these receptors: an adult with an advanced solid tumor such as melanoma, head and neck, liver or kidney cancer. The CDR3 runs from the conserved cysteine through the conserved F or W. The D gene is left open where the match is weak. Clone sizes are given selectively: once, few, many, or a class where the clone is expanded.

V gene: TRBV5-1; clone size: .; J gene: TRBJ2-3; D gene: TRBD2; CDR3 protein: CASSPGLAEDTQYF; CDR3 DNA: TGCGCCAGCAGCCCCGGACTAGCAGAAGATACGCAGTATTTT
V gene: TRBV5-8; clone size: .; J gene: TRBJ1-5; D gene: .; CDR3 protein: CASSRSKTSSNQPQHF; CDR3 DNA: TGTGCCAGCAGCCGTTCCAAGACGTCATCCAATCAGCCCCAGCATTTT
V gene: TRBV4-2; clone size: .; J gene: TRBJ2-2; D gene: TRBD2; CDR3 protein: CASSSGLAGGQTGELFF; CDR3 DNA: TGTGCCAGCAGCTCAGGACTAGCGGGGGGTCAAACCGGGGAGCTGTTTTTT
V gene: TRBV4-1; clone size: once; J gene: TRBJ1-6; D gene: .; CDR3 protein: CASSLGLGRNSPLHF; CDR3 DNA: TGCGCCAGCAGTCTAGGACTCGGGCGAAATTCACCCCTCCACTTT
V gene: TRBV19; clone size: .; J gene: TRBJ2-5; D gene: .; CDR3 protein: CASSMGGLKTQYF; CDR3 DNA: TGTGCCAGTAGTATGGGGGGTTTAAAGACCCAGTACTTC
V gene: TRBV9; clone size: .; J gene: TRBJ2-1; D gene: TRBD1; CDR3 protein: CASSVGQGYNEQFF; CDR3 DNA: TGTGCCAGCAGCGTAGGACAGGGGTACAATGAGCAGTTCTTC
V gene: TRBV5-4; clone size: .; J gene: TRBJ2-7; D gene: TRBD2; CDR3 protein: CASSQDDTSGAPYEQYF; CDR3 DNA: TGTGCCAGCAGCCAAGATGATACTAGCGGGGCCCCCTACGAGCAGTACTTC
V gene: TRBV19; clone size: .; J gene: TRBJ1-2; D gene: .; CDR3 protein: CASSIGGFYGYTF; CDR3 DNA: TGTGCCAGTAGTATCGGGGGCTTCTATGGCTACACCTTC
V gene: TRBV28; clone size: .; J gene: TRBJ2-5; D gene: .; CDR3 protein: CASRENRGGRETQYF; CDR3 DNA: TGTGCCAGCAGAGAAAACAGGGGAGGAAGGGAGACCCAGTACTTC
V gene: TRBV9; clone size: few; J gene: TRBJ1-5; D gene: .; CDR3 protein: CVAGEPQPQHF; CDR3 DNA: TGTGTGGCCGGGGAGCCCCAGCCCCAGCATTTT
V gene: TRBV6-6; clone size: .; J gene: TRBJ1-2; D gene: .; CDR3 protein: CASSYEQSYGYTF; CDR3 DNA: TGTGCCAGCAGTTACGAGCAGAGTTATGGCTACACCTTC
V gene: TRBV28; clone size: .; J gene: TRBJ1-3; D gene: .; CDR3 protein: CASRFTGDSGNTIYF; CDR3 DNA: TGTGCCAGCAGGTTCACGGGTGACTCTGGAAACACCATATATTTT
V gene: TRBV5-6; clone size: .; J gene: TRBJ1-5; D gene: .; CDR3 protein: CASSIGGVVYSNQPQHF; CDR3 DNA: TGTGCCAGCAGCATAGGGGGTGTAGTATATAGCAATCAGCCCCAGCATTTT
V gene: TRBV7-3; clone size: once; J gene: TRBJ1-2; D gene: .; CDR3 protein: CASSLGGNYGYTF; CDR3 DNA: TGTGCCAGCAGCTTGGGGGGCAACTATGGCTACACCTTC
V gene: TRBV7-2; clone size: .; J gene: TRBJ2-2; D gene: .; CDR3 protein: CASSLVAGTEHTGELFF; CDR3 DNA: TGTGCCAGCAGCTTAGTTGCCGGGACCGAACACACCGGGGAGCTGTTTTTT
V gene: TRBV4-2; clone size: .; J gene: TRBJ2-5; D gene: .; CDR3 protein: CASSQLEFQETQYF; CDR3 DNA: TGTGCCAGCAGCCAACTTGAGTTTCAAGAGACCCAGTACTTC
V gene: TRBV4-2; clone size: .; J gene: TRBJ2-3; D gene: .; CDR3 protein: CASSQDLADTQYF; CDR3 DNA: TGTGCCAGCAGCCAAGATCTCGCAGATACGCAGTATTTT
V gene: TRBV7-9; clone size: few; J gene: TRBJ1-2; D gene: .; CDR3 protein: CASSRTTGTQLGYTF; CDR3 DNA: TGTGCCAGCAGTAGAACCACCGGGACTCAACTTGGCTACACCTTC
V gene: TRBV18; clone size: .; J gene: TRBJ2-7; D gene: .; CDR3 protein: CASSPPQAYEQYF; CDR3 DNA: TGTGCCAGCTCACCACCCCAAGCATACGAGCAGTACTTC
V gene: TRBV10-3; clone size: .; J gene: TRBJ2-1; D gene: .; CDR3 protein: CAISGVAGALRLYNEQFF; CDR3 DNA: TGTGCCATCAGTGGGGTGGCAGGGGCCTTGAGATTATACAATGAGCAGTTCTTC
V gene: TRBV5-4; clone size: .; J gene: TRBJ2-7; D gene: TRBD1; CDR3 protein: CASSLDRGISDEQYF; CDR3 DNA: TGTGCCAGCAGCTTGGACAGGGGTATTAGCGACGAGCAGTACTTC
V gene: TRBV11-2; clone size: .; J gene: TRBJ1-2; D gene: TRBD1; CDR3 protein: CASSHSGTGVSGYTF; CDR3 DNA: TGTGCCAGCAGCCATAGCGGGACAGGGGTCTCTGGCTACACCTTC
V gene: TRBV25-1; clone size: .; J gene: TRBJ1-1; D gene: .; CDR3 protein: CASSEGGVKNTEAFF; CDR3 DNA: TGTGCCAGCAGTGAGGGGGGAGTTAAGAACACTGAAGCTTTCTTT
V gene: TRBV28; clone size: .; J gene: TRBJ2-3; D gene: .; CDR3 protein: CASSFSWRSSTDTQYF; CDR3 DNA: TGTGCCAGCAGTTTCAGTTGGCGGAGCAGCACAGATACGCAGTATTTT
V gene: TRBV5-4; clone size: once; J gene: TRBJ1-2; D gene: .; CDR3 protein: CASSFGGMDYGYTF; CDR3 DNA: TGTGCCAGCAGCTTTGGGGGGATGGACTATGGCTACACCTTC
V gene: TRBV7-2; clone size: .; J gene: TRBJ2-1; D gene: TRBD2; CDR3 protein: CASSPSLGGGRPGFF; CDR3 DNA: TGTGCCAGCAGCCCATCTCTGGGGGGCGGGAGGCCGGGGTTCTTC
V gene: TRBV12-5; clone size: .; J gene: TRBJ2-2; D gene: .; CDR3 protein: CASALILGLRDRTNTGELFF; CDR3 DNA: TGTGCTAGTGCGCTGATATTAGGCCTAAGGGACCGAACGAACACCGGGGAGCTGTTTTTT
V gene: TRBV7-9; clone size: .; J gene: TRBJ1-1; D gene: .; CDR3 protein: CASAREVDTEAFF; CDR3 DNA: TGTGCCAGCGCGAGGGAAGTAGACACTGAAGCTTTCTTT
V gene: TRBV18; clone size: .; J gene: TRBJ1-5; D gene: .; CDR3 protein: CASSLRGSAAGNQPQHF; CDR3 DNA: TGTGCCAGCTCACTCCGGGGTTCGGCTGCGGGCAATCAGCCCCAGCATTTT
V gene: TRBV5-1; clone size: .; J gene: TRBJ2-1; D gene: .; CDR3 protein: CASSFSRGSSYNEQFF; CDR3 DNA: TGCGCCAGCAGCTTTTCACGGGGTAGCTCCTACAATGAGCAGTTCTTC
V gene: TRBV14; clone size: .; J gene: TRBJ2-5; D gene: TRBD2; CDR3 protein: CASSQKRGGVQETQYF; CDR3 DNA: TGTGCCAGCAGCCAGAAGCGGGGGGGAGTCCAAGAGACCCAGTACTTC
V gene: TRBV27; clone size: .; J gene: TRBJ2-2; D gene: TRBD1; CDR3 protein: CASRGTANTGELFF; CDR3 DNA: TGTGCCAGCAGGGGGACAGCGAACACCGGGGAGCTGTTTTTT
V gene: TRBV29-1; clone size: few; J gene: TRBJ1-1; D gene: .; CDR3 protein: CSVEEGEAFF; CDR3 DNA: TGCAGCGTTGAAGAGGGTGAAGCTTTCTTT
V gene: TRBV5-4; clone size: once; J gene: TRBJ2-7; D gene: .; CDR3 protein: CASSLADEQYF; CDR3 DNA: TGTGCCAGCAGCTTGGCCGACGAGCAGTACTTC
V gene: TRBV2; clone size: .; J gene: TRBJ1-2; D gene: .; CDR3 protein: CASTRTRTNYGYTF; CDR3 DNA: TGTGCCAGCACCCGAACTCGGACCAACTATGGCTACACCTTC
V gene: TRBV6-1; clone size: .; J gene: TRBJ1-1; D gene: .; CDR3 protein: CASSEDRMNTEAFF; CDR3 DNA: TGTGCCAGCAGTGAAGACAGAATGAACACTGAAGCTTTCTTT
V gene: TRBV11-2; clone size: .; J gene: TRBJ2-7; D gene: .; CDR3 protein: CASNGLRSSYEQYF; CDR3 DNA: TGTGCCAGCAACGGACTCCGGAGCTCCTACGAGCAGTACTTC
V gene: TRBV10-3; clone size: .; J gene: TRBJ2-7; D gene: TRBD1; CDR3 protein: CAINRAGTGFSEQYF; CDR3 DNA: TGTGCCATCAATCGGGCCGGGACAGGGTTTAGCGAGCAGTACTTC
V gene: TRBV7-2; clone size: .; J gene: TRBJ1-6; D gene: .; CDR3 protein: CASRPQPSSYNSPLHF; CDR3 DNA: TGTGCCAGCAGACCGCAACCAAGCTCCTATAATTCACCCCTCCACTTT
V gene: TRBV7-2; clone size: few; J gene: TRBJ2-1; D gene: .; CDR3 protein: CASSLVGSGNEQFF; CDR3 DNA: TGTGCCAGCAGCTTAGTGGGCTCCGGGAATGAGCAGTTCTTC
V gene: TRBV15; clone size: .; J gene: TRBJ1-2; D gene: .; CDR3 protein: CATSREGGIGYTF; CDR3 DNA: TGTGCCACCAGCAGGGAGGGGGGGATTGGCTACACCTTC
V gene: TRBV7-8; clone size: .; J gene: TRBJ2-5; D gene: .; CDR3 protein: CASSLAGQKQETQYF; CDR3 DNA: TGTGCCAGCAGCTTAGCGGGTCAGAAACAAGAGACCCAGTACTTC
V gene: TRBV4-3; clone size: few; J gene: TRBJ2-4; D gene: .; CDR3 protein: CASSQETRNIQYF; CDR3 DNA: TGCGCCAGCAGCCAAGAGACAAGGAACATTCAGTACTTC
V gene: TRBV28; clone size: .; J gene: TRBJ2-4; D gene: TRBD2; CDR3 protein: CASSFVAGGIPLAKNIQYF; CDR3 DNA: TGTGCCAGCAGTTTTGTAGCGGGAGGCATACCGCTAGCCAAAAACATTCAGTACTTC
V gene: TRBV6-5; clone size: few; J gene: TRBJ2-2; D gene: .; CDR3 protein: CASLQGPNTGELFF; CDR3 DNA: TGTGCCAGCTTGCAGGGGCCGAACACCGGGGAGCTGTTTTTT
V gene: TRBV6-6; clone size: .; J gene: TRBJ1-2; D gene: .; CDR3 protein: CASRTNREDGYTF; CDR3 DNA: TGTGCCAGCAGAACCAACAGGGAGGATGGCTACACCTTC
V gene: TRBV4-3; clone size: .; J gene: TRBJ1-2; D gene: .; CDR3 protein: CASSLQRGANYGYTF; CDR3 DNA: TGCGCCAGCAGCTTACAAAGGGGGGCCAACTATGGCTACACCTTC
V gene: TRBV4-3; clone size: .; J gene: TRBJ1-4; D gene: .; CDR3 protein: CASSQDRGFEKLFF; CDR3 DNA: TGCGCCAGCAGCCAAGACAGGGGTTTTGAAAAACTGTTTTTT
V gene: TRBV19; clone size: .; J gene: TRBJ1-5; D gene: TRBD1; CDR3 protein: CASSTRTGGSRQPQHF; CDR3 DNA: TGTGCCAGTAGTACTAGGACAGGGGGCAGTCGCCAGCCCCAGCATTTT
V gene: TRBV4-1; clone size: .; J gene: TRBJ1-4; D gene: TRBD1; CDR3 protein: CASSQYGTGDEKLFF; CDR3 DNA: TGCGCCAGCAGCCAATACGGGACAGGGGATGAAAAACTGTTTTTT
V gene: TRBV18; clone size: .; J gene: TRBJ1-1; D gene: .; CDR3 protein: CASSPGQFNTEAFF; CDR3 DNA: TGTGCCAGCTCACCTGGACAGTTTAACACTGAAGCTTTCTTT
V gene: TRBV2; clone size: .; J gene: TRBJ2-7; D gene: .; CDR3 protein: CASSEEGGGAGSYEQYF; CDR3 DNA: TGTGCCAGCAGTGAAGAAGGAGGAGGGGCGGGGTCCTACGAGCAGTACTTC